One and the same sample provided the 3 T cell receptor beta chains below, sequenced in a study of CD8 T cells in Susac syndrome. RNA totalling 0.5 to 1 ug underwent reverse transcription with random hexamers. TCRdb used MiXCR to reprocess the immunoSEQ multiplex PCR reads, holding one entry per CDR3 protein. Among some 94,000 distinct CDR3 sequences listed, just under 95% were seen once. Sequenced: CD4+ T cells from PBMCs. These receptors all come from a human donor with Susac syndrome.

This rearrangement joins TRBV2 to TRBJ2-1; D gene uncertain. Germline assignment: CDR1 SNHLY and CDR2 FYNNEI. This CDR3 region has 12 residues. Trimming pared 3 bases from V and 6 bases from J, leaving 6 bases between. In DNA form, the CDR3 reads TGTGCCAGCAGTGACAGAACCAATGAGCAGTTCTTC. It codes for CASSDRTNEQFF. The full variable domain, its missing parts supplied by reference TRBV2 and TRBJ2-1, is EPEVTQTPSHQVTQMGQEVILRCVPISNHLYFYWYRQILGQKVEFLVSFYNNEISEKSEIFDDQFSVERPDGSNFTLKIRSTKLEDSAMYFCASSDRTNEQFFGPGTRLTVL.

The rearrangement uses TRBV20-1 and TRBJ2-7, with D maybe TRBD2 (7 bases). The V end was cut by 6 bases, the J end by 5 bases, with 17 bases between. This CDR3 is built from 13 residues. Germline values: CDR1 DFQATT, CDR2 SNEGSKA (reference sequence). Here the CDR3 reads CSAKGGPYNEQYF. The CDR3 bases are TGCAGTGCCAAGGGGGGGCCGTACAACGAGCAGTACTTC.

This rearrangement joins TRBV30 to TRBJ1-4, with D unclear. CDR1 is GTSNPN, CDR2 SVGIG, per germline (reference sequence). The CDR3 consists of 14 residues. The ends were cut back, 3 bases at V and 1 base at J, with 9 bases in the middle. The CDR3 sequence: CAWSLPGTNEKLFF. CDR3 nucleotide sequence: TGTGCCTGGAGCCTACCGGGAACTAATGAAAAACTGTTTTTT.